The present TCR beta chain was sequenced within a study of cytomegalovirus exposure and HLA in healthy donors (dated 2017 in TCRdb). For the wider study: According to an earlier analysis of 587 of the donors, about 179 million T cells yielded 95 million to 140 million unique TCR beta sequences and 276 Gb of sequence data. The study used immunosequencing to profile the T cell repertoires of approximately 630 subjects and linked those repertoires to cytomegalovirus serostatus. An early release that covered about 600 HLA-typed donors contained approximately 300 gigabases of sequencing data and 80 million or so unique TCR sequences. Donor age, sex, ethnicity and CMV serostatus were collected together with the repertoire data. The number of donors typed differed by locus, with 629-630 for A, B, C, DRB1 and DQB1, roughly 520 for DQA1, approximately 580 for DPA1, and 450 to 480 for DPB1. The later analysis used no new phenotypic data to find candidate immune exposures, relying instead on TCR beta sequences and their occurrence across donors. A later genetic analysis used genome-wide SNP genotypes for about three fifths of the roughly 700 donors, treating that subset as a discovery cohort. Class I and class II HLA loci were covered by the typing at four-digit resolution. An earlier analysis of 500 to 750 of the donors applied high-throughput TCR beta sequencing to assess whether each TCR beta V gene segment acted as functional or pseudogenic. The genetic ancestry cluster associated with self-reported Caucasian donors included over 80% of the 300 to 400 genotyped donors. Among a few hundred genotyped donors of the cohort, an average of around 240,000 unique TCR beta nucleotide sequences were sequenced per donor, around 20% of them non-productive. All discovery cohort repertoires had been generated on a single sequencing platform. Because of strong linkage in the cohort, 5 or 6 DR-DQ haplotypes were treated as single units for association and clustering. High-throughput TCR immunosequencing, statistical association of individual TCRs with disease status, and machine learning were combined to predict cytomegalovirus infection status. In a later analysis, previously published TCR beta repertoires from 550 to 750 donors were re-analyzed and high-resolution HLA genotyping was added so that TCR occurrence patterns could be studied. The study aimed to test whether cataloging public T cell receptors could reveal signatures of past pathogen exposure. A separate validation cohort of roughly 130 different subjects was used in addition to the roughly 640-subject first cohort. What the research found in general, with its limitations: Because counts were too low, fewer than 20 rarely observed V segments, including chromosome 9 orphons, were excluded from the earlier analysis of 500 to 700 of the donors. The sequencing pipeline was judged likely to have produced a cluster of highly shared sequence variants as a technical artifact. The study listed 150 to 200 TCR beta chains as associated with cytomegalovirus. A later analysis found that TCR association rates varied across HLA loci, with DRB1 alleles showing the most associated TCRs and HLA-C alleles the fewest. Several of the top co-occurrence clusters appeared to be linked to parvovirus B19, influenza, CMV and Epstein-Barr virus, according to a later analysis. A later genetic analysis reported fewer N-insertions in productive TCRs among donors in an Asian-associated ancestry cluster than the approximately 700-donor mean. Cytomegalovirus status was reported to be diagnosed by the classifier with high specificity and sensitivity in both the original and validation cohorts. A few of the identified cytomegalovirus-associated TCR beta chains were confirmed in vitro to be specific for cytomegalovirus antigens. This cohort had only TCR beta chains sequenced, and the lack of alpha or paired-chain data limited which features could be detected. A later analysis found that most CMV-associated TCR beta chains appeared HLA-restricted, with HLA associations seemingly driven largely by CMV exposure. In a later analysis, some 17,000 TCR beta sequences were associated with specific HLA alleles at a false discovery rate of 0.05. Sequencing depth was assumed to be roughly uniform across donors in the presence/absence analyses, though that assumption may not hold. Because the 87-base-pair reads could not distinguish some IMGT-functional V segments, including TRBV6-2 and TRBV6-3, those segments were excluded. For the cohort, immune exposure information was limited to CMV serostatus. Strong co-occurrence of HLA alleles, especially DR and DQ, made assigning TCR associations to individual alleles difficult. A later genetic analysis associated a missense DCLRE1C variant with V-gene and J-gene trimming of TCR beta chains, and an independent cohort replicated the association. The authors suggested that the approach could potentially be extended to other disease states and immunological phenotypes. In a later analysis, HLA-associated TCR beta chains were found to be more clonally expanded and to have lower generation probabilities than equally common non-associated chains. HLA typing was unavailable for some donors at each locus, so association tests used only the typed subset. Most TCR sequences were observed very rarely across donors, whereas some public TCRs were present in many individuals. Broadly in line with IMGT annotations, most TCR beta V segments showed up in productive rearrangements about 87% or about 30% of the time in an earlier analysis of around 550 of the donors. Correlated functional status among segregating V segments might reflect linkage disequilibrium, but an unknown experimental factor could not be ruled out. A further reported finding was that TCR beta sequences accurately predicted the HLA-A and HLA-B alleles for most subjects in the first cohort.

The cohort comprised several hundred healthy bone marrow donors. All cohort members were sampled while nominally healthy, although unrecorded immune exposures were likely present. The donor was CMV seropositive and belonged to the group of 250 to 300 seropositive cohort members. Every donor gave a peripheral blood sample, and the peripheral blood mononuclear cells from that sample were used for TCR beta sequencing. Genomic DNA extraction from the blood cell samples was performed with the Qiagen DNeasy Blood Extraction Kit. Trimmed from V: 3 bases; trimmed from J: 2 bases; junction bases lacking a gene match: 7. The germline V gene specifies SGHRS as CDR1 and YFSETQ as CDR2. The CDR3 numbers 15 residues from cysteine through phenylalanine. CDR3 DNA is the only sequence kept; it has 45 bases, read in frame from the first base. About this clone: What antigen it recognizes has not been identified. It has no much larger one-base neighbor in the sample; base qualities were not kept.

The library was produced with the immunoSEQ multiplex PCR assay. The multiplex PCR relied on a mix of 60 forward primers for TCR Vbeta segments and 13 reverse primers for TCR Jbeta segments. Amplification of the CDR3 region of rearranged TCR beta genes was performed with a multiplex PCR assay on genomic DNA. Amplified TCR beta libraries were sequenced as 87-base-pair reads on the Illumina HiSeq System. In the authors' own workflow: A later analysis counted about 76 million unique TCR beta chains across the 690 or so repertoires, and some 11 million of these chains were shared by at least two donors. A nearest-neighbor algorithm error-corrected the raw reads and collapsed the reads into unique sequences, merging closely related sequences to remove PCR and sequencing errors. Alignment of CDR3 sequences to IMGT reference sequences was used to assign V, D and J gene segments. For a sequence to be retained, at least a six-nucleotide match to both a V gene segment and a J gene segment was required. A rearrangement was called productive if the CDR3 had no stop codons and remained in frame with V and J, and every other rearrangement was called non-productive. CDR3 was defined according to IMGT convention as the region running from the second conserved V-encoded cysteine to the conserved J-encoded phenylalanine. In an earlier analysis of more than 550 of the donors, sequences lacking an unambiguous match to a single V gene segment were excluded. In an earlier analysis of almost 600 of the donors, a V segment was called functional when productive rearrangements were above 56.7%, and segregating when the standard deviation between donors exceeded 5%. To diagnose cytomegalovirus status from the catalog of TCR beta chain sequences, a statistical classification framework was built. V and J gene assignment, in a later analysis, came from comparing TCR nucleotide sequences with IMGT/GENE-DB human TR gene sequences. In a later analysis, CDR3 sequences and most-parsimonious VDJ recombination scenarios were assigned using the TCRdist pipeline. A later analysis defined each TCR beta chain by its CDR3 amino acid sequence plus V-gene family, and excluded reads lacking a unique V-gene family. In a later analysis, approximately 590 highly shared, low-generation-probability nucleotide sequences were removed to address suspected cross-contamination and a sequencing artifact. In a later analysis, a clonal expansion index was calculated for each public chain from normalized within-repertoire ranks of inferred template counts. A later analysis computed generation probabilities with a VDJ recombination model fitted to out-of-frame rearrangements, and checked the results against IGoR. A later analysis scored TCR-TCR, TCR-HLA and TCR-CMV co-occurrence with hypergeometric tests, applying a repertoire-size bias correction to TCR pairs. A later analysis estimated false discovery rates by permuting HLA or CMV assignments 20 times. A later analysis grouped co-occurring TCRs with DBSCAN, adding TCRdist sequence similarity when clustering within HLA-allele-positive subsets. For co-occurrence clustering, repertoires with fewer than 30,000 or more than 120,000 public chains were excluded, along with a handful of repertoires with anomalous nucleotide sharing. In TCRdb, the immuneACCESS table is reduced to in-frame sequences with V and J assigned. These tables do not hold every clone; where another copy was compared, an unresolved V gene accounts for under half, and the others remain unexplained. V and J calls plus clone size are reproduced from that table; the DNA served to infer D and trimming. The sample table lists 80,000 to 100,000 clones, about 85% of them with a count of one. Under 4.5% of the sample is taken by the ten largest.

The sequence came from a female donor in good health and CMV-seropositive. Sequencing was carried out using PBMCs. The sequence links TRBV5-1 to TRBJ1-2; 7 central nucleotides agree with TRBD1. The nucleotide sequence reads TGCGCCAGCAGCTACGCCGGGACAGTCAACTATGGCTACACCTTC. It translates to CASSYAGTVNYGYTF.